These 30 T cell receptor beta chains were sequenced from one sample in a study of blood T cell repertoires in COVID-19 (dated by TCRdb to about 2020). The library was generated by the immunoSEQ multiplex PCR assay. What TCRdb holds here is the immuneACCESS table cut down to in-frame rearrangements. Part of the clones is not present; checked against another copy, under half of the missing clones reflect an unresolved V gene, and the others are unexplained. The sample yields about 73,000 clones; roughly four fifths were counted once. Over 25% of the sample lies in the top ten. The source material was peripheral blood. Receptor source: a human donor in a cohort sampled during active COVID-19.

This chain connects TRBV19 to TRBJ2-2, with 8 positions matching TRBD1. Germline lookup yields CDR1 LNHDA and CDR2 SQIVND (reference sequence). V shed 8 bases, J shed 0 bases, and the junction held 2 bases outside the gene matches. The CDR3 is 14 residues long. CDR3 coding DNA: TGTGCCAGTGGACAGGGACCGAACACCGGGGAGCTGTTTTTT. This gives the protein CASGQGPNTGELFF.

This sequence joins TRBV25-1 and TRBJ2-1; D perhaps matches TRBD1 (6 bases). The CDR3 extends over 13 amino acids. Germline loops: CDR1 MGHDK, CDR2 SYGVNS. V was pared by 3 bases and J by 8 bases, with 11 bases between. The CDR3 here is CASSEIRGDEQFF. CDR3 in DNA: TGTGCCAGCAGTGAGATCAGGGGCGATGAGCAGTTCTTC.

The chain uses TRBV19 and TRBJ2-7, with 7 bases lining up with TRBD1. The J segment lost 7 bases and the V segment lost 4 bases, leaving 10 bases of the junction unmatched. This CDR3 has 14 residues. Germline CDR1 is LNHDA and CDR2 is SQIVND (reference sequence). The CDR3 region is CASSNLDRSSEQYF. The CDR3 DNA follows: TGTGCCAGTAGTAACTTGGACAGGTCTTCGGAGCAGTACTTC.

This clone was recorded a few times. The chain has TRBV27 and TRBJ2-3; D perhaps matches TRBD1 (5 bases). The CDR3 sequence is 14 residues long. Trimming cost V 3 bases and J 6 bases, with 13 bases left between them. The germline V gene encodes CDR1 MNHEY and CDR2 SMNVEV (reference sequence). CDR3 sequence (DNA): TGTGCCAGCAGTTTCTGGGTGGGGCGGGATACGCAGTATTTT. Amino acid sequence: CASSFWVGRDTQYF.

This clone was counted between two and nine times. The V gene is TRBV10-3, the J gene TRBJ2-7; TRBD1 matches 8 bases. This CDR3 region has 14 residues. In germline, CDR1 is ENHRY, CDR2 SYGVKD. With V trimmed by 6 bases and J by 1 base, 5 bases remained unmatched. DNA of the CDR3: TGTGCCATCAGCGAGGACAGGGAATCCTACGAGCAGTACTTC. The encoded protein is CAISEDRESYEQYF.

The CDR3 protein is CASSYQGGYGQETQYF. The CDR3 DNA is TGTGCCAGCAGCTACCAGGGGGGATATGGCCAAGAGACCCAGTACTTC. The chain links TRBV5-4 to TRBJ2-5, with D perhaps TRBD1 (7 bases). The CDR3 covers 16 residues. Germline lookup yields CDR1 SGHNT and CDR2 YYREEE (reference sequence). V was shortened by 3 bases and J by 1 base, with 16 bases between the two germline ends.

This CDR3 reads CASSFRDRDTDTQYF. CDR3 coding DNA: TGTGCCAGCAGCTTCCGGGACAGGGACACAGATACGCAGTATTTT. The chain recombines TRBV7-9 with TRBJ2-3, with 9 bases matching TRBD1. The CDR3 contains 15 residues. Germline V CDR1 and CDR2: SEHNR, FQNEAQ (reference sequence). The J segment lost 2 bases and the V segment lost 3 bases, leaving 3 bases of the junction unmatched.

The V gene is TRBV6-5, the J gene TRBJ1-6; 10 nucleotides line up with TRBD1. After removal of 10 bases from V and 9 bases from J, the junction contained 6 bases not matched to a gene. In germline, CDR1 is MNHEY, CDR2 SVGAGI. The CDR3 has 13 residues. CDR3 in amino acids: CATAGQGTSPLHF. The CDR3 DNA sequence: TGTGCCACCGCGGGACAGGGGACTTCACCCCTCCACTTT.

V and J are TRBV29-1 and TRBJ2-7; TRBD2 might be the D (5 bases). Germline CDR1 reads SQVTM; CDR2 reads ANQGSEA. V lost 4 bases, J lost 0 bases, and 13 bases lay in between. The CDR3 sequence is 14 residues long. The CDR3 region has the DNA TGCAGCGTTGTAGGAGGTGGGAACTCCTACGAGCAGTACTTC. Protein product: CSVVGGGNSYEQYF.

The chain has TRBV4-1 and TRBJ1-6; D is ambiguous. The CDR3 runs 14 residues. Trimming took 1 base from V and 14 from J, leaving 15 bases between them. From germline, CDR1 is MGHRA and CDR2 YSYEKL. The CDR3 DNA reads TGCGCCAGCAGCCAAGCTACGGGATTTTTGGCCCTCCACTTT. Translated, it gives CASSQATGFLALHF.

V and J are TRBV7-2 and TRBJ2-3, with 12 nucleotides matching TRBD2. The CDR3 spans 16 residues. V was pared by 4 bases and J by 9 bases, with 11 bases of the junction left unmatched. The V gene's germline CDR1 is SGHTA and CDR2 FQGNSA. CDR3 bases: TGTGCCAGCAGCTGGACTAGCGGGGACCCCTCGGGCACGCAGTATTTT. Its translation is CASSWTSGDPSGTQYF.

A few counts support this clone. The rearrangement links TRBV7-8 to TRBJ2-1; no clear D gene. Between the trimmed V and J ends, which lost 0 bases and 7 bases, there was a span of 7 bases. The CDR3 totals 13 residues. Germline loops: CDR1 SGHVS, CDR2 FQNEAQ. CDR3 amino acids: CASSLAQDNEQFF. The DNA of the CDR3 is TGTGCCAGCAGCTTAGCCCAGGATAATGAGCAGTTCTTC.

The gene calls are TRBV13 and TRBJ1-2, with 9 bases lining up with TRBD1. There are 14 residues in the CDR3. V shed 4 bases and J 7 bases; nucleotides not matched to a gene: 7. Germline-derived CDR1 and CDR2 are PRHDT and FYEKMQ (reference sequence). CDR3 bases: TGTGCCAGCAGCTACAAACAGGGGGCTATTGGCTACACCTTC. Protein sequence: CASSYKQGAIGYTF.

CDR3 nucleotides: TGTGCCAGCAGCCCCACAGCGGGGGGGCACACCGGGGAGCTGTTTTTT. It codes for CASSPTAGGHTGELFF. The rearrangement uses TRBV7-9 and TRBJ2-2; TRBD2 aligns across 10 bases. With V trimmed by 5 bases and J by 3 bases, 6 bases remained unmatched. The germline V gene has CDR1 SEHNR and CDR2 FQNEAQ (reference sequence). This CDR3 has 16 amino acids.

V gene TRBV29-1 combines with J gene TRBJ2-3, with D possibly matching TRBD2 (6 bases). This CDR3 is 13 amino acids long. Per germline, CDR1 SQVTM and CDR2 ANQGSEA. Deletions cut 4 bases from V and 3 bases from J, with 11 bases between. The DNA of the CDR3 is TGCAGCGTTGGGGGGACTTATACAGATACGCAGTATTTT. Its translation is CSVGGTYTDTQYF.

The chain combines TRBV19 with TRBJ1-4, with D unresolved. Germline assignment: CDR1 LNHDA and CDR2 SQIVND (reference sequence). This CDR3 spans 15 amino acids. Trimming took 3 bases from V and 0 from J, leaving 8 bases between them. The CDR3 DNA reads TGTGCCAGTAGTATTGGCGGTGCAACTAATGAAAAACTGTTTTTT. Translated, it gives CASSIGGATNEKLFF. The entire variable domain, with the rest obtained from reference TRBV19 and TRBJ1-4, is as follows: DGGITQSPKYLFRKEGQNVTLSCEQNLNHDAMYWYRQDPGQGLRLIYYSQIVNDFQKGDIAEGYSVSREKKESFPLTVTSAQKNPTAFYLCASSIGGATNEKLFFGSGTQLSVL.

This clone was seen a few times. The J gene is TRBJ2-1, the V gene TRBV28, with D perhaps matching TRBD2 (6 bases). Germline V CDR1 and CDR2: MDHEN, SYDVKM. The CDR3 is 12 residues long. Deletions cut 5 bases from V and 14 bases from J, with 16 bases between. The chain's CDR3 is CASSASSVTEFF. In DNA form, the CDR3 reads TGTGCCAGCAGTGCCTCTAGCGTAACGGAGTTCTTC.

As regards this clone: Other nucleotide sequences in the sample specify the same CDR3. This chain uses TRBV28 with TRBJ1-2; D ambiguous. V was pared by 5 bases and J by 4 bases, with 5 bases between. This CDR3 has 11 residues. CDR1 is MDHEN, CDR2 SYDVKM, per germline. CDR3 nucleotide sequence: TGTGCCAGCAGTACCGGCTATGGCTACACCTTC. Encoded protein: CASSTGYGYTF.

The count of this clone is one. The chain couples TRBV7-2 to TRBJ2-5; 12 positions agree with TRBD2. Losses at the gene ends were 4 bases for V and 5 bases for J; bases not matched to a gene: 5. The CDR3 is made up of 15 amino acids. Per the germline V gene, CDR1 is SGHTA and CDR2 is FQGNSA. The CDR3 is CASSSPSGGAETQYF. The DNA of the CDR3 is TGTGCCAGCAGCTCGCCTAGCGGGGGGGCGGAGACCCAGTACTTC.

J is TRBJ2-5 and V is TRBV14; the D gene is possibly TRBD2 (7 bases). CDR1 and CDR2 (germline): SGHDN, FVKESK. The CDR3 is made up of 16 amino acids. The V gene lost 4 bases and the J gene lost 5 bases, with 20 bases spanning the gap. The DNA of the CDR3 is TGTGCCAGCAGCCCGATGATGGGGGGGGCGTTTGAGACCCAGTACTTC. This encodes CASSPMMGGAFETQYF.

The chain is built from TRBV7-9 and TRBJ1-2, with a weak D call TRBD1 (6 bases). V lost 4 bases, J lost 6 bases, and 27 bases lay in between. This CDR3 comprises 18 residues. In germline, CDR1 is SEHNR, CDR2 FQNEAQ (reference sequence). CDR3 bases: TGTGCCAGCAGCTCCCCAACTTCGGCCCTACAGGGCACAGATGGCTACACCTTC. Translating gives CASSSPTSALQGTDGYTF.

This chain links TRBV6-2 or TRBV6-3 with TRBJ2-7; D possibly corresponds to TRBD2 (5 bases). The CDR3 is 15 amino acids. The germline CDR1 and CDR2 sequences are MNHEY and SVGEGT. The V gene lost 0 bases and the J gene lost 7 bases, with 16 bases spanning the gap. The CDR3 region has the DNA TGTGCCAGCAGTTACTCGACGGGATCGCTCGGGGAGCAGTACTTC. Translating it yields CASSYSTGSLGEQYF.

In this sample, this clone turned up once. The chain employs TRBV5-4 and TRBJ1-4; 7 bases agree with TRBD1. The CDR3 has 14 amino acids. Losses at the gene ends were 2 bases for V and 5 bases for J; bases not matched to a gene: 3. The germline V gene encodes CDR1 SGHNT and CDR2 YYREEE (reference sequence). The CDR3 protein is CASSFRGSNEKLFF. CDR3 nucleotides: TGTGCCAGCAGCTTCAGGGGGTCGAATGAAAAACTGTTTTTT.

The sample holds a few counts of this clone. The chain carries TRBV19 and TRBJ1-5, with 11 bases that match TRBD1. J gave up 10 bases and V 3 bases, and 8 bases lay outside the gene matches. Germline V CDR1 and CDR2: LNHDA, SQIVND (reference sequence). The CDR3 length is 15 residues. Here the CDR3 DNA reads TGTGCCAGTAGTATCGGGACAGGGGGGAGTAGACCCCAGCATTTT. Its protein product is CASSIGTGGSRPQHF.

The chain employs TRBV6-6 and TRBJ1-2, with a possible D match to TRBD1 (5 bases). The length of the CDR3 is 15 residues. Looked up from germline, CDR1 is MNHNY and CDR2 is SVGAGI (reference sequence). Trimming shortened V by 2 bases and J by 3 bases, and 13 bases separated the two germline ends. The CDR3 reads CASSYISGEDYGYTF. The CDR3 DNA reads TGTGCCAGCAGTTACATTTCGGGGGAAGACTATGGCTACACCTTC.

This clone was seen only a few times. This chain links TRBV4-1 with TRBJ2-7; TRBD1 aligns across 9 bases. Trimming took 0 bases from V and 3 from J; bases not matched to a gene: 3. CDR1 is MGHRA, CDR2 YSYEKL, per germline. The CDR3 contains 15 residues. For the CDR3, the DNA is TGCGCCAGCAGCCAAGAGGGGACAGGGAACTACGAGCAGTACTTC. It translates to CASSQEGTGNYEQYF.

This clone has just a few counts. The V and J genes are TRBV10-2 and TRBJ2-7; 9 positions agree with TRBD2. After removal of 6 bases from V and 0 bases from J, the junction contained 9 bases not matched to a gene. Germline CDR1 WSHSY, CDR2 SAAADI. The CDR3 runs 16 residues. The CDR3 is CASSNRAGGSSYEQYF. CDR3 nucleotides: TGCGCCAGCAGCAACCGAGCGGGGGGAAGCTCCTACGAGCAGTACTTC.

V usage is TRBV11-3 and J usage is TRBJ2-5; D is uncertain. Germline V CDR1 and CDR2: SGHNT, YENEEA. Trimming pared 5 bases from V and 4 bases from J, leaving 8 bases between. The CDR3 extends over 12 amino acids. CDR3 DNA: TGTGCCAGCAGCCAATCTACAGAGACCCAGTACTTC. Protein: CASSQSTETQYF.

This clone was counted once. The V gene is TRBV13, the J gene TRBJ2-3; D is possibly TRBD1 (5 bases). This CDR3 region has 14 residues. With 2 bases removed from V and 5 bases from J, the gap between germline ends came to 11 bases. Germline V lookup: CDR1 PRHDT, CDR2 FYEKMQ (reference sequence). CDR3 DNA sequence: TGTGCCAGCAGCTTACTACACCAGGGAGATACGCAGTATTTT. It specifies CASSLLHQGDTQYF.

This clone has only a few counts. This rearrangement joins TRBV7-9 to TRBJ2-5; 8 bases align to TRBD2. After removal of 8 bases from V and 10 bases from J, the junction contained 12 bases not matched to a gene. Germline CDR1 SEHNR, CDR2 FQNEAQ (reference sequence). This CDR3 contains 13 residues. The CDR3 DNA is TGTGCCAGCGGATTGGAAGCGGGGGAATTCCAGTACTTC. Translating it yields CASGLEAGEFQYF.